Shown below are 13 T cell receptor beta chains from a single sample sequenced in a study of blood T cell repertoires in COVID-19. Libraries were prepared by immunoSEQ multiplex PCR; TCRdb keeps only in-frame clonotypes and omits some of them. The sample shows some 62,000 clones, under 80% of them seen only once. The sequencing input was peripheral blood. These receptors were taken from a human donor in a cohort sampled during active COVID-19.

This chain joins TRBV28 and TRBJ2-7; TRBD2 might be the D (6 bases). In germline, CDR1 is MDHEN, CDR2 SYDVKM. Deletions cut 9 bases from V and 2 bases from J, with 17 bases between. The CDR3 contains 14 residues. For the CDR3, the DNA is TGTGCCAGTCGTGAAGGGACTTCCCCCTACGAGCAGTACTTC. Its protein is CASREGTSPYEQYF.

This sequence joins TRBV7-9 and TRBJ2-3, with TRBD2 matching 7 bases. V dropped 5 bases and J dropped 0; count of bases not matched to a gene: 8. CDR3 length equals 16 residues. In germline, CDR1 is SEHNR, CDR2 FQNEAQ (reference sequence). The CDR3 coding sequence is TGTGCCAGCAGCCCCCGGGCGGGAGATAGCACAGATACGCAGTATTTT. Protein product: CASSPRAGDSTDTQYF.

The V call is TRBV4-2, the J call TRBJ1-2, with 8 bases fitting TRBD1. The CDR3 is 14 residues long. V lost 4 bases to trimming and J lost 8 bases; unmatched junction nucleotides: 9. Germline loops: CDR1 LGHNA, CDR2 YNFKEQ. CDR3 amino acids: CASSREFRGRGYTF. For the CDR3, the DNA is TGTGCCAGCAGCCGAGAATTCAGGGGGCGAGGCTACACCTTC.

J is TRBJ1-5 and V is TRBV19; D is undetermined. The CDR3 consists of 15 residues. V shed 5 bases and J shed 2 bases, with 13 bases lying between them. The germline gives CDR1 LNHDA, CDR2 SQIVND (reference sequence). CDR3 protein: CASSSLPSGNQPQHF. The CDR3 nucleotides read TGTGCCAGTAGTTCCCTCCCCTCGGGCAATCAGCCCCAGCATTTT.

V gene TRBV30 combines with J gene TRBJ2-7, with 9 bases aligning to TRBD1. V lost 3 bases to trimming and J lost 2 bases; unmatched junction nucleotides: 5. The germline gives CDR1 GTSNPN, CDR2 SVGIG (reference sequence). The CDR3 runs 14 residues. CDR3 DNA: TGTGCCTGGAGGGACAGGGGATCCACCTACGAGCAGTACTTC. Amino acids: CAWRDRGSTYEQYF. Using reference TRBV30 and TRBJ2-7 for the parts outside the CDR3, the full variable domain is SQTIHQWPATLVQPVGSPLSLECTVEGTSNPNLYWYRQAAGRGLQLLFYSVGIGQISSEVPQNLSASRPQDRQFILSSKKLLLSDSGFYLCAWRDRGSTYEQYFGPGTRLTVT.

This chain connects TRBV13 to TRBJ2-3; TRBD1 matches at 10 bases. The CDR3 extends over 17 amino acids. Germline CDR1 is PRHDT and CDR2 is FYEKMQ (reference sequence). V lost 1 base and J lost 8; bases outside the gene matches: 12. The DNA of the CDR3 is TGTGCCAGCAGCTTAGCCCTCGACAGGGGGCGCGTGCGTACGCAGTATTTT. It specifies CASSLALDRGRVRTQYF.

This clone was observed a handful of times. The chain uses TRBV27 and TRBJ1-6, with D unclear. Trimming left V 2 bases short and J 9 bases short, with 17 bases between. This CDR3 spans 16 amino acids. In germline, CDR1 is MNHEY, CDR2 SMNVEV (reference sequence). Here the CDR3 reads CASSLARLGGISPLHF. DNA for the CDR3: TGTGCCAGCAGTTTAGCTCGATTGGGAGGTATTTCACCCCTCCACTTT.

This chain joins TRBV6-6 and TRBJ2-3, with 7 positions matching TRBD2. Germline V gene sequence: CDR1 MNHNY, CDR2 SVGAGI (reference sequence). There are 15 residues in the CDR3. The V and J ends lost 5 bases and 0 bases, in that order; junction bases with no gene match: 5. CDR3 residues: CASSHGGSSTDTQYF. For the CDR3, the DNA is TGTGCCAGCAGTCACGGGGGGTCTAGCACAGATACGCAGTATTTT.

The genes are TRBV29-1 and TRBJ1-2, with D hard to call. Germline assignment: CDR1 SQVTM and CDR2 ANQGSEA. V gave up 8 bases and J gave up 4 bases, with 8 bases separating them. This CDR3 region has 10 residues. This CDR3 is CSPSPYGYTF. CDR3 in DNA: TGCAGCCCCTCCCCCTATGGCTACACCTTC.

The chain has TRBV30 and TRBJ1-2; 7 bases line up with TRBD1. J was trimmed by 2 bases and V by 1 base; bases with no gene match: 10. CDR3 size: 16 residues. Per the germline V gene, CDR1 is GTSNPN and CDR2 is SVGIG (reference sequence). CDR3 coding DNA: TGTGCCTGGAGTGAGGACCCGGGACAGCGGAACTATGGCTACACCTTC. Amino acid sequence: CAWSEDPGQRNYGYTF.

The chain joins TRBV4-1 to TRBJ2-2; a possible D gene is TRBD2 (7 bases). V was clipped by 5 bases and J by 2 bases, with 18 bases between them. The CDR3 loop spans 17 amino acids. CDR1 is MGHRA, CDR2 YSYEKL, per germline. This CDR3 reads CASSEGSAGANTGELFF. CDR3 nucleotides: TGCGCCAGCAGCGAAGGCTCCGCGGGGGCTAACACCGGGGAGCTGTTTTTT.

J is TRBJ2-5 and V is TRBV5-1; 8 nucleotides match TRBD2. The V gene end was trimmed by 4 bases and the J gene end by 5 bases; junction bases not matched to a gene: 16. The CDR3 length is 17 residues. Germline CDR1 is SGHRS and CDR2 is YFSETQ. CDR3 nucleotide sequence: TGCGCCAGCAGCCTCCTTGCACGGGGGGGCATTCGGGAGACCCAGTACTTC. This encodes CASSLLARGGIRETQYF.

This clone was recorded only once. V gene TRBV7-3 combines with J gene TRBJ1-1, with a weak D call TRBD1 (6 bases). Germline CDR1 and CDR2: SGHTA and FQGTGA. Trimming pared 6 bases from V and 4 bases from J, leaving 12 bases between. The CDR3 is 13 residues long. The chain's CDR3 is CASSLQGGTEAFF. The CDR3 region has the DNA TGTGCCAGCAGTTTACAGGGCGGCACTGAAGCTTTCTTT.